The clone carrying this T cell receptor (beta chain) has at least ten counts. Its antigen is still unknown. It was by quantitative 5'-RACE with molecular barcodes that TCR beta libraries were made. From the 5' RACE reads, TCRdb called clonotypes with MiXCR, one entry per CDR3 protein. Counted here are more than 300,000 distinct CDR3 sequences, around 10% occurring once; the ten biggest clones make up about a tenth. The sample is drawn from a study of CD8 T cells in ankylosing spondylitis. CDR1 SGHNT and CDR2 YYREEE come from the germline V gene (reference sequence). The CDR3 is 16 residues long. Trimming shortened V by 4 bases and J by 0 bases, and 13 bases separated the two germline ends. General study points: According to the report, clones linked to the disease were significantly enriched in matched synovial fluid samples taken from ankylosing spondylitis patients. Ankylosing spondylitis blood appeared to be characterized by a TCR beta motif of roughly eight highly homologous variants.

The chain has TRBV5-4 and TRBJ2-2; D may be TRBD1 or TRBD2 (5 bases each). Sample: blood, either unsorted or a sorted T cell fraction (not recorded which). This receptor was taken from a female donor with ankylosing spondylitis or in good health (not recorded which). The CDR3 nucleotides read TGTGCCAGCAGCCTGGGGACGTTTTCGAACACCGGGGAGCTGTTTTTT. This sequence encodes CASSLGTFSNTGELFF.